Listed here is a single T cell receptor (beta chain). Its cognate antigen is unknown. The germline V and J ends were trimmed by 2 bases and 1 base, with 9 bases remaining between them. This CDR3 has 15 residues. CDR1 is MNHNS, CDR2 SASEGT, per germline. In TCRdb, the RT-PCR reads were re-called with MiXCR into one record per CDR3 protein. Of about 540,000 distinct CDR3 sequences in the sample, approximately 20% were seen once. The sample belongs to a study of response to subunit inactivated influenza vaccine. General study results and limits: It was suggested by the authors that few new T cells are recruited by each seasonal influenza vaccination.

These records were also assigned to another study, of T cells expressing NK-cell markers. Per that study: The authors made TCR beta cDNA libraries by 5'RACE template switching. This switching added a universal primer site and UMIs. Source material for TCR beta repertoires consisted of sorted CD3+CD56+NKG2C+, CD3+CD56+NKG2C- and CD3+CD56-NKG2C+ T cells. NKG2C+ dominant clonotype frequencies in 6 or 7 donors were 1.0-7.0% of CD8+ T cells. Whether expanded NKG2C+ T cell clones recognized HCMV stayed uncertain.

This receptor was obtained from a man in his fifties or sixties who received an inactivated influenza vaccine. Sample: CD4+ T cells sorted from PBMCs, taken roughly 12 days after vaccination. The chain joins TRBV6-1 to TRBJ1-5; tentative D call: TRBD1 (5 bases). In DNA form, the CDR3 reads TGTGCCAGCAGTGAACGGGGCAGAAGCAATCAGCCCCAGCATTTT. Amino acid sequence: CASSERGRSNQPQHF.